This T cell receptor beta chain was retrieved from a study of radiotherapy plus CTLA-4 blockade in lung cancer. Whole-study context: Objective responses were documented in 15% to 20% of patients, with disease control in roughly 31%.

Trimming took 4 bases from V and 1 from J; bases not matched to a gene: 4. Germline assignment: CDR1 SGHNT and CDR2 YYREEE (reference sequence). The CDR3 consists of 16 residues. Ipilimumab CTLA-4 blockade and focal radiation were given to patients with chemo-refractory metastatic non-small-cell lung cancer. Only in-frame clones appear in the TCRdb table, and some are missing; sequencing was by immunoSEQ multiplex PCR. Among 55,000 to 65,000 clones listed, 77% were seen once. The chain employs TRBV5-4 and TRBJ2-4, with TRBD2 matching over 11 bases. The sequence was collected from a human donor with non-small cell lung cancer who had a partial response to radiotherapy plus ipilimumab. Source: peripheral blood, taken from a patient treated with radiotherapy plus ipilimumab. CDR3 region: CASSLAGGTAKNIQYF. CDR3 sequence (DNA): TGTGCCAGCAGCCTAGCGGGGGGTACTGCCAAAAACATTCAGTACTTC.